This T cell receptor beta chain was identified in a study of blood T cell repertoires in COVID-19. Per the original methods: Counts of nucleated cells, estimated from reference gene primer amplification, were obtained. Sequencing used immunoSEQ multiplex PCR; TCRdb keeps in-frame clones, though not all of them. V, J and clone size reflect that table, while D and trimming were determined from the DNA. The repertoire holds a few hundred thousand clones, 75% to 90% seen once, with around 5.1% in the top ten. In germline, CDR1 is MNHNS, CDR2 SASEGT. V was pared by 4 bases and J by 6 bases, with 16 bases between. This CDR3 is 16 amino acids long.

This TCR came from a human donor in a cohort sampled during active COVID-19. V gene TRBV6-1 combines with J gene TRBJ1-6; D may be TRBD1 (6 bases). Sequencing used peripheral blood. The CDR3 coding sequence is TGTGCCAGCAGTGCAACGGCGACAGGTCGTAATTCACCCCTCCACTTT. Translated, it gives CASSATATGRNSPLHF.